Listed below are T cell receptor beta chains from one sample, sequenced in a study of Ad26.COV2.S vaccination and SARS-CoV-2 variants. Here immunoSEQ multiplex PCR was the method, and the copy in TCRdb shows in-frame clones only, minus some. The sample lists hundreds of thousands of clones, 88% occurring once. The sequences come from peripheral blood, collected in a trial of Ad26.COV2.S vaccine versus placebo. Receptor source: a person aged 18 to 65 who received the Ad26.COV2.S COVID-19 vaccine or a placebo. CDR3s include the opening cysteine and the closing phenylalanine or tryptophan. A D gene is named only where the DNA matches it firmly. Part of the rows lack a size; the others show once, few, many or a class for expanded clones.

j_call d_call v_call clone_size cdr3_aa cdr3_nt
TRBJ2-5 TRBD1 TRBV11-1 once CASSLAATGMETQYF TGTGCCAGCAGCTTAGCTGCGACAGGGATGGAGACCCAGTACTTC
TRBJ1-4 . TRBV6-1 . CASSDPEKLFF TGTGCCAGCAGTGATCCCGAAAAACTGTTTTTT
TRBJ1-2 . TRBV15 once CATSSGRATNYGYTF TGTGCCACCAGCAGTGGTCGCGCGACTAACTATGGCTACACCTTC
TRBJ1-2 TRBD1 TRBV15 . CATSTQIGGVYGYTF TGTGCCACCAGCACCCAGATAGGGGGCGTCTATGGCTACACCTTC
TRBJ2-2 . TRBV3-1/TRBV3-2 once CASSQERSVNGELFF TGTGCCAGCAGCCAAGAGCGCAGCGTAAACGGGGAGCTGTTTTTT
TRBJ1-1 . TRBV28 . CASSLGTENTEAFF TGTGCCAGCAGTTTAGGGACCGAGAACACTGAAGCTTTCTTT
TRBJ2-3 . TRBV4-3 once CASSHRGTDTQYF TGCGCCAGCAGCCACCGGGGTACAGATACGCAGTATTTT
TRBJ1-2 TRBD1 TRBV19 . CASSILPGQGGHGYTF TGTGCCAGTAGTATCCTCCCGGGACAGGGAGGTCATGGCTACACCTTC
TRBJ2-7 . TRBV19 . CASRSGGTYEQYF TGTGCCAGTAGGTCCGGAGGTACCTACGAGCAGTACTTC
TRBJ2-2 . TRBV5-6 few CASSLVAGTGELFF TGTGCCAGCAGCTTGGTCGCGGGTACCGGGGAGCTGTTTTTT
TRBJ1-2 . TRBV19 . CASSLTGQTYGYTF TGTGCCAGTAGCCTTACAGGGCAGACCTATGGCTACACCTTC
TRBJ2-6 TRBD1 TRBV10-3 . CAIMETGGEYSGANVLTF TGTGCCATCATGGAGACAGGGGGCGAATACTCTGGGGCCAACGTCCTGACTTTC
TRBJ1-2 . TRBV2 . CASIGEEVYGYTF TGTGCCAGCATTGGGGAAGAGGTGTATGGCTACACCTTC
TRBJ2-7 . TRBV7-9 few CASSYREMGTNEQYF TGTGCCAGCAGCTACCGGGAGATGGGAACTAACGAGCAGTACTTC
TRBJ1-6 TRBD1 TRBV3-1/TRBV3-2 . CASSQSGQGNSPLHF TGTGCCAGCAGCCAATCTGGACAGGGTAATTCACCCCTCCACTTT
TRBJ2-2 . TRBV5-1 . CASSSGQNTGELFF TGCGCCAGCAGCTCGGGACAGAACACCGGGGAGCTGTTTTTT
TRBJ1-3 . TRBV10-3 . CAISDSDAVSGNTIYF TGTGCCATCAGTGACTCGGACGCGGTCTCTGGAAACACCATATATTTT
TRBJ2-2 . TRBV3-1/TRBV3-2 . CASSPTRRELFF TGTGCCAGCAGCCCCACTAGAAGGGAGCTGTTTTTT
TRBJ1-1 TRBD1 TRBV3-1/TRBV3-2 once CASSRGQVNTEAFF TGTGCCAGCAGCCGAGGACAGGTGAACACTGAAGCTTTCTTT
TRBJ1-1 . TRBV7-9 . CASSLVGPAGTEAFF TGTGCCAGCAGCTTAGTCGGGCCCGCGGGCACTGAAGCTTTCTTT
TRBJ2-7 . TRBV19 . CASSIRSLDEQYF TGTGCCAGTAGTATCAGGAGTCTTGACGAGCAGTACTTC
TRBJ2-1 . TRBV11-2 . CASSPIEQFF TGTGCCAGCAGCCCCATCGAGCAGTTCTTC
TRBJ1-4 . TRBV7-3 . CASSLGGTDEKLFF TGTGCCAGCAGCTTAGGGGGAACCGATGAAAAACTGTTTTTT
TRBJ1-1 . TRBV6-5 few CASSYSQVNTEAFF TGTGCCAGCAGTTACTCACAGGTGAACACTGAAGCTTTCTTT
TRBJ2-3 . TRBV3-1/TRBV3-2 . CASSQAGRPQYF TGTGCCAGCAGCCAAGCGGGACGCCCCCAGTATTTT
TRBJ1-4 . TRBV5-1 . CASSLVEKEKLFF TGCGCCAGCAGCTTGGTTGAGAAGGAAAAACTGTTTTTT
TRBJ2-2 . TRBV5-1 . CATQPGPGDTGELFF TGCGCCACGCAGCCCGGCCCAGGGGACACCGGGGAGCTGTTTTTT
TRBJ2-1 . TRBV5-1 . CASSWRTFNEQFF TGCGCCAGCAGCTGGAGGACGTTCAATGAGCAGTTCTTC
TRBJ2-2 TRBD2 TRBV5-1 . CASSLRLAENTGELFF TGCGCCAGCAGCTTGAGACTAGCGGAGAACACCGGGGAGCTGTTTTTT
TRBJ1-2 . TRBV11-2 few CASNLGTEINYGYTF TGTGCCAGCAATCTTGGAACGGAGATAAACTATGGCTACACCTTC